This passage covers 7 T cell receptor beta chains from one sample sequenced in a study of blood T cell repertoires in COVID-19 (dated by TCRdb to the early 2020s). The library was obtained by the immunoSEQ multiplex PCR assay. The clones in this table, taken by TCRdb from immuneACCESS, are in-frame only. Not every clone is retained; where verified, under half of the shortfall comes from an unresolved V gene, and the cause of the rest is unknown. This sample is represented by some 300,000 clones; around 81% of them were singletons. The ten largest make up around 4.2% of the sample. The sequenced sample was peripheral blood. All receptors come from a woman aged 45-59 years with active or convalescent COVID-19.

The chain recombines TRBV7-3 with TRBJ2-2; D unclear. The CDR3 loop spans 14 amino acids. Looked up from germline, CDR1 is SGHTA and CDR2 is FQGTGA. Trimming stripped 4 bases from V and 6 bases from J, with 12 bases between. CDR3 sequence: CASSSPAAPGELFF. In nucleotides, the CDR3 is TGTGCCAGCAGCTCCCCGGCGGCGCCCGGGGAGCTGTTTTTT.

The chain combines TRBV28 with TRBJ1-1; D might be TRBD1 (6 bases). Germline CDR1 is MDHEN and CDR2 is SYDVKM. The CDR3 is made up of 14 amino acids. V shed 8 bases and J shed 5 bases, with 18 bases lying between them. In nucleotides, the CDR3 is TGTGCCAGCGGGTTGGGGTCGGACAGTACTGAAGCTTTCTTT. This sequence encodes CASGLGSDSTEAFF.

The J gene is TRBJ1-2, the V gene TRBV12-3 or TRBV12-4, with 10 nucleotides matching TRBD1. This CDR3 spans 13 amino acids. The junction had 0 bases not matched to a gene; V was cut back by 6 bases and J by 2 bases. In nucleotides, the CDR3 is TGTGCCAGCAGGGGACAGGGGAACTATGGCTACACCTTC. Protein sequence: CASRGQGNYGYTF.

The chain's CDR3 is CASTLLTQTSGNTDTQYF. The CDR3 DNA reads as TGCGCCAGCACTCTGCTCACCCAGACTAGCGGGAACACAGATACGCAGTATTTT. The chain carries TRBV5-1 and TRBJ2-3; 11 nucleotides agree with TRBD2. Germline V CDR1 and CDR2: SGHRS, YFSETQ. J lost 2 bases, V lost 6 bases, and 14 bases had no gene match. CDR3 length: 18 residues. Based on the CDR3 plus reference TRBV5-1 and TRBJ2-3, the full variable domain is KAGVTQTPRYLIKTRGQQVTLSCSPISGHRSVSWYQQTPGQGLQFLFEYFSETQRNKGNFPGRFSGRQFSNSRSEMNVSTLELGDSALYLCASTLLTQTSGNTDTQYFGPGTRLTVL.

V usage is TRBV6-4 and J usage is TRBJ2-1, with 13 bases lining up with TRBD2. Germline V gene sequence: CDR1 MRHNA, CDR2 SNTAGT. V dropped 4 bases and J dropped 11; count of bases not matched to a gene: 2. The CDR3 contains 13 residues. CDR3: CASSVGTSGKQFF. CDR3 nucleotides: TGTGCCAGCAGTGTCGGGACTAGCGGGAAGCAGTTCTTC.

V and J are TRBV6-5 and TRBJ1-5; D might be TRBD1 (6 bases). The CDR3 sequence is 15 residues long. The germline gives CDR1 MNHEY, CDR2 SVGAGI. V lost 4 bases, J lost 8 bases, and 18 bases lay in between. CDR3 amino acids: CASSSDRRATEPQHF. The CDR3 bases are TGTGCCAGCAGTTCAGACAGGCGTGCGACAGAGCCCCAGCATTTT.

A single count supports this clone. The rearrangement joins TRBV19 to TRBJ2-2; TRBD2 aligns across 8 bases. Germline CDR1 and CDR2: LNHDA and SQIVND (reference sequence). V trimming: 5 bases; J trimming: 7 bases; junction bases outside the gene matches: 9. There are 15 residues in the CDR3. The CDR3 here is CASSGTSGAIGELFF. The CDR3 DNA follows: TGTGCCAGTAGTGGGACTAGTGGGGCTATCGGGGAGCTGTTTTTT.